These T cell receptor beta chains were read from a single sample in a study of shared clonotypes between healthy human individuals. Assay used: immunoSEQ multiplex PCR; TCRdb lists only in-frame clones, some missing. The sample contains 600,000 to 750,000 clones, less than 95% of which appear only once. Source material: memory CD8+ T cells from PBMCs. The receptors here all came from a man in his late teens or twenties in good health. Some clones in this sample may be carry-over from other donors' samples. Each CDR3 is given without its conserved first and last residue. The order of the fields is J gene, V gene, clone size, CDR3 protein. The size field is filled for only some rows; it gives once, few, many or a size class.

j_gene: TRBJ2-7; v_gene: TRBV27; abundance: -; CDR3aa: ASTSLGDYEQY
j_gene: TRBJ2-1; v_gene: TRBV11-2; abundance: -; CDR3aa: ASSFGGGNEQF
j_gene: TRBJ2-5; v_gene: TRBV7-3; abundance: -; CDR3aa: ASSAVGDGETQY
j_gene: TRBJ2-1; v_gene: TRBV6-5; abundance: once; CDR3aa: ASSYSPSGARNEQF
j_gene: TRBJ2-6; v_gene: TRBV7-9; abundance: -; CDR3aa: ASSVPTPSSGANVLT
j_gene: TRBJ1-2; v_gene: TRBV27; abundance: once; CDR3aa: ASSLSPGHYGYT
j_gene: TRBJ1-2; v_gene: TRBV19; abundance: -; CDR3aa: ATAGQGAMGGYT
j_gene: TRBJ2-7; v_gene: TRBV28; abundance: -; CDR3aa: ASSLARGAYEQY
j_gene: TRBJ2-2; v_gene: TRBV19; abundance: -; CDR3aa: ASIAGTGELF
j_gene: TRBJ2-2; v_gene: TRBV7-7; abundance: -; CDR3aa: ASSWTDNLLTGELF
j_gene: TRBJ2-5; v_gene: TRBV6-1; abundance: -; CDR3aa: ASSEEQGETQY
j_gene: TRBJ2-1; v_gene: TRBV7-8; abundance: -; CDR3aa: ASSLAAGPYDLGTYNEQF
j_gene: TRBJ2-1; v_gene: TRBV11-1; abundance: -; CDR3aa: ASSPLEYNEQF
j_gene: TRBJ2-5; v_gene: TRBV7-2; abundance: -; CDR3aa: ASSRRPGLAGAQETQY
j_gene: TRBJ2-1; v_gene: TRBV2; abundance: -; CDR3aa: ASNTDNEQF
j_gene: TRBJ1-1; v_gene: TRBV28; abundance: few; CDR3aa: ASSFRGGGTEAF
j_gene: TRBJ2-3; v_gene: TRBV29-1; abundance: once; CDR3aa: SVAWRGLAGADTQY
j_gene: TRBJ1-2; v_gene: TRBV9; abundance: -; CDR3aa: ASSVAWKDGYT
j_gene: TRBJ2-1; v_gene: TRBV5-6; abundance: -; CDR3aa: ASSLMRAKQF
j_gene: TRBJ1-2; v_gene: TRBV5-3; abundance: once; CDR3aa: ARSNSGTGGHGYT
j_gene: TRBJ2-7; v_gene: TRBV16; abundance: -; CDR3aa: ASSQFPDRYEQY
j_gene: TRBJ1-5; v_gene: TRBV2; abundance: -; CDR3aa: ASSEVRQRNQPQH
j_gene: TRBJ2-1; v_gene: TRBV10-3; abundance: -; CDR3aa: AISDGSSAYNEQF
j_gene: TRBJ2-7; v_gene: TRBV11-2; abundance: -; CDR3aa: ASSLDPRTGPYEQY